These 21 T cell receptor beta chains share one sample of origin, sequenced in a study of blood T cell repertoires in COVID-19. Sequencing was performed with immunoSEQ multiplex PCR; in TCRdb, only in-frame clones are kept and a portion is missing. The table has about 270,000 clones, approximately 81% seen once. The sample comprised peripheral blood. The receptors were sampled from a woman aged 55-75 years with active or convalescent COVID-19.

This clone was picked up one time. The chain recombines TRBV29-1 with TRBJ2-5; D possibly corresponds to TRBD1 (6 bases). V lost 5 bases and J 7 bases, leaving 17 bases between the germline ends. The CDR3 consists of 13 residues. CDR1 and CDR2 (germline): SQVTM, ANQGSEA. CDR3 region: CSVSGQPTGTQYF. The DNA for the CDR3 is TGCAGCGTTTCAGGACAGCCTACAGGGACCCAGTACTTC.

DNA for the CDR3: TGTGCCAGCTCACCACGGGTAGACCCCGGGATGACTGAAGCTTTCTTT. Translating it yields CASSPRVDPGMTEAFF. V usage is TRBV18 and J usage is TRBJ1-1; D is ambiguous. This CDR3 has 16 amino acids. The germline V gene has CDR1 KGHSH and CDR2 LQKENI. The V and J ends lost 1 base and 5 bases respectively, with 17 bases between them.

The V and J genes are TRBV28 and TRBJ1-2; 8 positions match TRBD1. Germline CDR1 MDHEN, CDR2 SYDVKM. J was trimmed by 7 bases and V by 10 bases; bases with no gene match: 5. This CDR3 region has 11 residues. The DNA of the CDR3 is TGTGCCAACAGGGGGGGTGGTGGCTACACCTTC. Protein sequence: CANRGGGGYTF.

This clone was recorded a few times. The rearrangement joins TRBV11-2 to TRBJ1-2; D may be TRBD1 (5 bases). This CDR3 region has 14 residues. CDR1 SGHAT and CDR2 FQNNGV come from the germline V gene. The germline V and J ends were trimmed by 4 bases and 4 bases, with 13 bases remaining between them. The chain's CDR3 is CASSSLGALYGYTF. In DNA form, the CDR3 reads TGTGCCAGCAGCTCTCTTGGGGCGCTCTATGGCTACACCTTC.

The gene calls are TRBV5-1 and TRBJ2-5, with D tentatively TRBD2 (6 bases). Trimming pared 3 bases from V and 5 bases from J, leaving 11 bases between. This CDR3 has 13 amino acids. Germline CDR1 SGHRS, CDR2 YFSETQ. CDR3 nucleotide sequence: TGCGCCAGCAGCTGGAGGGTGGGCGAGACCCAGTACTTC. Amino acids: CASSWRVGETQYF.

Comments on this clone: The same CDR3 arises from other DNA sequences in this sample as well. The J gene is TRBJ2-7, the V gene TRBV19; 9 bases agree with TRBD2. CDR3 length: 15 residues. CDR1 is LNHDA, CDR2 SQIVND, per germline (reference sequence). With 2 bases clipped from V and 0 bases from J, the junction kept 2 bases outside the gene matches. This CDR3 is CASSILAGSSYEQYF. Here the CDR3 DNA reads TGTGCCAGTAGTATACTAGCGGGGAGCTCCTACGAGCAGTACTTC.

The chain links TRBV5-3 to TRBJ2-7; tentative D call: TRBD1 (5 bases). TRBV5-3 is reported as an ORF; its role is uncertain. The CDR3 extends over 15 amino acids. Trimming removed 0 bases at V and 2 bases at J, with 12 bases between. The CDR3: CARSLDRTLTYEQYF. CDR3 sequence (DNA): TGTGCCAGAAGCTTGGATCGGACACTCACCTACGAGCAGTACTTC.

V usage is TRBV7-9 and J usage is TRBJ2-1; no definite D call. Germline CDR1 SEHNR, CDR2 FQNEAQ (reference sequence). Trimming took off 4 bases at V and 7 bases at J, with 14 bases between the two ends. CDR3 length equals 14 residues. As DNA, the CDR3 is TGTGCCAGCAGCTCCGGTCCCTCTTGGAATGAGCAGTTCTTC. It is translated as CASSSGPSWNEQFF.

V usage is TRBV5-1 and J usage is TRBJ2-2; TRBD2 matches 12 bases. Germline loops: CDR1 SGHRS, CDR2 YFSETQ. This CDR3 spans 17 amino acids. With V trimmed by 0 bases and J by 7 bases, 7 bases remained unmatched. The CDR3 region has the DNA TGCGCCAGCAGCTTGGGCCCTAGCGGGGGGGCCGTCGGGGAGCTGTTTTTT. Its translation is CASSLGPSGGAVGELFF.

This clone occurred a few times. The rearrangement links TRBV3-1 (or the pseudogene TRBV3-2) to TRBJ1-6; D might be TRBD1 (6 bases). Germline V lookup: CDR1 LGHDT, CDR2 YNNKEL (reference sequence). The CDR3 has 15 amino acids. The V and J ends lost 3 bases and 8 bases respectively, with 14 bases between them. The CDR3 here is CASSHHSGDDSPLHF. The DNA for the CDR3 is TGTGCCAGCAGCCATCATTCAGGGGACGATTCACCCCTCCACTTT.

This clone was observed a handful of times. The V and J genes are TRBV27 and TRBJ1-1, with 9 bases matching TRBD1. V was pared by 7 bases and J by 4 bases, with 10 bases of the junction left unmatched. Germline CDR1 and CDR2: MNHEY and SMNVEV (reference sequence). The CDR3 runs to 15 residues. Here the CDR3 reads CASTMGGTGFTEAFF. The CDR3 DNA follows: TGTGCCAGCACCATGGGAGGGACAGGGTTCACTGAAGCTTTCTTT.

The genes are TRBV5-6 and TRBJ1-4; D possibly corresponds to TRBD1 (5 bases). Looked up from germline, CDR1 is SGHDT and CDR2 is YYEEEE. Trimming stripped 5 bases from V and 8 bases from J, with 13 bases between. This CDR3 contains 13 residues. The CDR3, as DNA: TGTGCCAGCAGGGCCCGGGGGGTGGAAAAACTGTTTTTT. Its protein product is CASRARGVEKLFF.

This rearrangement joins TRBV11-3 to TRBJ2-7; a possible D gene is TRBD1 (6 bases). The CDR3 runs 13 residues. V gave up 0 bases and J gave up 6 bases, with 9 bases separating them. CDR1 SGHNT and CDR2 YENEEA come from the germline V gene. The CDR3 reads CASSLDWDTEQYF. The CDR3, as DNA: TGTGCCAGCAGCTTAGATTGGGACACCGAGCAGTACTTC.

This clone was observed a handful of times. J is TRBJ1-4 and V is TRBV4-1, with 7 positions matching TRBD1. Germline CDR1 MGHRA, CDR2 YSYEKL. V lost 6 bases and J lost 3; bases outside the gene matches: 7. There are 15 residues in the CDR3. The CDR3 DNA sequence: TGCGCCAGCAGTGGAGACAGGGAGCCTAATGAAAAACTGTTTTTT. This gives the protein CASSGDREPNEKLFF.

The chain is built from TRBV19 and TRBJ1-5; D ambiguous. V gave up 1 base and J gave up 1 base, with 5 bases separating them. Germline CDR1 is LNHDA and CDR2 is SQIVND (reference sequence). The CDR3 contains 14 residues. The CDR3 here is CASSIGRSNQPQHF. Written as DNA, the CDR3 is TGTGCCAGTAGTATAGGCCGGAGCAATCAGCCCCAGCATTTT.

The chain carries TRBV2 and TRBJ1-1; 9 bases match TRBD1. The CDR3 runs to 13 residues. V gave up 4 bases and J gave up 7 bases; unmatched junction bases: 4. Germline-derived CDR1 and CDR2 are SNHLY and FYNNEI. CDR3 bases: TGTGCCAGCAGTGCAACAGGGGGCATTGAAGCTTTCTTT. This codes for CASSATGGIEAFF.

The V gene is TRBV4-3, the J gene TRBJ2-7; 8 positions match TRBD1. This CDR3 spans 15 amino acids. CDR1 LGHNA and CDR2 YSLEER come from the germline V gene. Unmatched junction bases numbered 7, after V lost 1 base and J lost 5 bases. The CDR3 loop reads CASSQVGDRSHEQYF. The CDR3 region has the DNA TGCGCCAGCAGCCAAGTAGGGGACAGGTCACACGAGCAGTACTTC.

The chain has TRBV6-1 and TRBJ1-6; tentatively, D is TRBD1 (6 bases). Trimming took off 3 bases at V and 8 bases at J, with 11 bases between the two ends. The CDR3 loop spans 14 amino acids. Per germline, CDR1 MNHNS and CDR2 SASEGT. The CDR3 DNA is TGTGCCAGCAGTGACCAGGGGATGGATTCACCCCTCCACTTT. Protein: CASSDQGMDSPLHF.

The rearrangement joins TRBV6-5 to TRBJ2-7; TRBD2 aligns across 8 bases. With 5 bases clipped from V and 4 bases from J, the junction kept 7 bases outside the gene matches. Germline CDR1 and CDR2: MNHEY and SVGAGI. The CDR3 has 14 residues. As DNA, the CDR3 is TGTGCCAGCAGTAACGGGGGGGGGCGGTACGAGCAGTACTTC. The encoded protein is CASSNGGGRYEQYF.

This chain joins TRBV11-2 and TRBJ1-1; D perhaps matches TRBD1 (6 bases). Per germline, CDR1 SGHAT and CDR2 FQNNGV. This CDR3 is built from 14 residues. V lost 2 bases, J lost 1 base, and 8 bases lay in between. The CDR3 is CASSLQGRNTEAFF. CDR3 sequence (DNA): TGTGCCAGCAGCTTACAGGGGCGGAACACTGAAGCTTTCTTT.

This clone was recorded many times. The CDR3 here is CASSEGRDTSYEQYF. In nucleotides, the CDR3 is TGTGCCAGCAGTGAAGGCCGGGACACCTCCTACGAGCAGTACTTC. The rearrangement uses TRBV2 and TRBJ2-7; perhaps TRBD1 as D (6 bases). Trimming left V 1 base short and J 0 bases short, with 10 bases between. Germline V gene lookup returns CDR1 SNHLY and CDR2 FYNNEI. CDR3 length: 15 amino acids.